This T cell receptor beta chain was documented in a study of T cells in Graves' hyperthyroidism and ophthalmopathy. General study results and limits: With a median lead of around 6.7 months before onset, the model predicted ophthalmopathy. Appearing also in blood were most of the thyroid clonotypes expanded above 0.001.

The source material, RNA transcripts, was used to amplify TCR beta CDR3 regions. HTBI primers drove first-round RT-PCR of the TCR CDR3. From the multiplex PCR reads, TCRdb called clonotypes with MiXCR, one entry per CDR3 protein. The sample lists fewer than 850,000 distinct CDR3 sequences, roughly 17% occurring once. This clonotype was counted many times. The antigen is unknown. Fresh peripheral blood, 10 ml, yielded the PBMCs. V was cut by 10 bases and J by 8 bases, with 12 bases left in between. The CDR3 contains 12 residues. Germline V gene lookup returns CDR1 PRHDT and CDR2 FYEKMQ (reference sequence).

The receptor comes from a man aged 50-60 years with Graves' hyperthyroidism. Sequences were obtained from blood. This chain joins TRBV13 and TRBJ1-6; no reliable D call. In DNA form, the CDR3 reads TGTGCCACTCAACTCTCTGATTCACCCCTCCACTTT. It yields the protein CATQLSDSPLHF.